Included here is one TCR beta chain sequence, with context. The sample is drawn from a study of cytomegalovirus exposure and HLA in healthy donors. CDR1 is SGHKS, CDR2 YYEKEE, per germline (reference sequence). The CDR3 has 12 residues. Deletions cut 8 bases from V and 3 bases from J, with 12 bases between. Healthy people donating bone marrow made up the donors. In the PCR, 60 Vbeta and 13 Jbeta primers were used. Data came from immunoSEQ multiplex PCR; TCRdb stores just in-frame clones and leaves some out. The sample consists of 150,000 to 180,000 clones, around 79% of them appearing once. This clonotype originated in a man between 18 and 35 years old in good health and CMV-seronegative. Sequences were obtained from PBMCs. The chain employs TRBV5-5 and TRBJ2-7, with a weak D call TRBD1 (6 bases). CDR3 nucleotides: TGTGCCAGTAGGGACACCAACTACGAGCAGTACTTC. Amino acid sequence: CASRDTNYEQYF.